This TCR beta chain came from a study of cytomegalovirus exposure and HLA in healthy donors. Study-level background: In an early release, HLA-typed donors contributed 80 million to 95 million unique TCR sequences.

The PCR was carried out with 60 Vbeta primers and 13 Jbeta primers. Clones were sequenced by immunoSEQ multiplex PCR, and TCRdb holds only the in-frame ones, with some missing. This table has roughly 200,000 clones, 70% to 80% appearing once. Study conclusions and caveats: Researchers left out some V segments, among them TRBV6-2 and TRBV6-3, as indistinguishable. Based on reports, TCR beta sequences accurately predicted HLA-A and HLA-B alleles for most subjects.

Looked up from germline, CDR1 is MNHEY and CDR2 is SMNVEV (reference sequence). The CDR3 runs to 15 residues. V lost 0 bases to trimming and J lost 1 base, with 9 bases between them. Worth noting for this clone: Its antigen is currently unknown.

The rearrangement uses TRBV27 and TRBJ1-1; D gene ambiguous. Sample: PBMCs. This receptor was identified in a woman aged 55-69 years in good health and CMV-seropositive. CDR3 coding DNA: TGTGCCAGCAGTTTATCGCAAGCGCAGAACACTGAAGCTTTCTTT. This encodes CASSLSQAQNTEAFF.